A selection of T cell receptor beta chains follows, all from one sample in a study of blood T cell repertoires in COVID-19. Assay used: immunoSEQ multiplex PCR; TCRdb lists only in-frame clones, some missing. Here the sample spans roughly 39,000 clones, 87% being singletons. Source material: peripheral blood. Receptors were obtained from a man between 45 and 60 years old with active or convalescent COVID-19. Each CDR3 is given with its conserved first and last residue. Fields, in order: clone size, CDR3 length, J gene, D gene, V gene, CDR3 DNA, CDR3 protein. D genes are given only for firm matches. The size entry is marked missing in some rows and otherwise reads once, few, many or a size class.

-	14	TRBJ1-3	TRBD1	TRBV11-3	TGTGCCAGCAGCCCTACAGGGGTTGGAAACACCATATATTTT	CASSPTGVGNTIYF
-	13	TRBJ1-2	-	TRBV6-6	TGTGCCAGCAGTTACCGGGGAGGGACCAGCTACACCTTC	CASSYRGGTSYTF
once	17	TRBJ1-2	-	TRBV7-9	TGTGCCAGCAGCCCTCAGGCAGGGAGGATACCTAACTATGGCTACACCTTC	CASSPQAGRIPNYGYTF
-	14	TRBJ1-1	-	TRBV7-3	TGTGCCAGCAGCCCAGACGGAGTGAACACTGAAGCTTTCTTT	CASSPDGVNTEAFF
-	16	TRBJ1-6	TRBD1	TRBV3-1/TRBV3-2	TGTGCCAGCAGCCAAGGAGGGGGCTTCTATAATTCACCCCTCCACTTT	CASSQGGGFYNSPLHF
-	13	TRBJ1-5	-	TRBV6-6	TGTGCCAGCAGACCTCGGAGGGATCAGCCCCAGCATTTT	CASRPRRDQPQHF
-	16	TRBJ2-5	-	TRBV28	TGTGCCAGCAGTTTCCCTCCGACAGGGAGGCAAGAGACCCAGTACTTC	CASSFPPTGRQETQYF
-	17	TRBJ1-5	-	TRBV15	TGTGCCACCAGCAGAGATCCGACGGGGGTTAGCAATCAGCCCCAGCATTTT	CATSRDPTGVSNQPQHF
-	14	TRBJ2-1	-	TRBV5-4	TGTGCCAGCAAGAAGGCTAGCGCCTACAATGAGCAGTTCTTC	CASKKASAYNEQFF
-	17	TRBJ1-6	TRBD1	TRBV18	TGTGCCAGCTCACCACCCGGACAGGGTATTTTGAATTCACCCCTCCACTTT	CASSPPGQGILNSPLHF
-	13	TRBJ1-1	-	TRBV24-1	TGTGCCACCAGTGACACAATGAACACTGAAGCTTTCTTT	CATSDTMNTEAFF
-	16	TRBJ2-3	TRBD1	TRBV5-1	TGCGCCAGCAGCCTAGGACAGGGGGCGAACACAGATACGCAGTATTTT	CASSLGQGANTDTQYF
-	13	TRBJ2-5	-	TRBV7-2	TGTGCCAGCAGCGTTCTACGGGAAGAGACCCAGTACTTC	CASSVLREETQYF
-	17	TRBJ2-3	TRBD2	TRBV7-3	TGTGCCAGCAGCTTAAATCCGGGACTAGCTTGGGTGGATACGCAGTATTTT	CASSLNPGLAWVDTQYF
few	15	TRBJ1-2	-	TRBV29-1	TGCAGCGTTGAGGGCCCATCCGAAGGGGTATATGGCTACACCTTC	CSVEGPSEGVYGYTF
-	13	TRBJ2-4	-	TRBV5-1	TGCGCCAGCAGCCCGCAGGGGGGAAACATTCAGTACTTC	CASSPQGGNIQYF
-	16	TRBJ2-3	-	TRBV9	TGTGCCAGCAGCGTAAGCGTCGGAGAGGGAACAGATACGCAGTATTTT	CASSVSVGEGTDTQYF
once	15	TRBJ1-5	TRBD1	TRBV10-3	TGTGCCACTGAACAGGGGATGTTCGGCAATCAGCCCCAGCATTTT	CATEQGMFGNQPQHF
-	17	TRBJ2-5	TRBD2	TRBV3-1/TRBV3-2	TGTGCCAGCAGCCCGACCGGGACTAGCTGGGGTCCGGAGACCCAGTACTTC	CASSPTGTSWGPETQYF
-	13	TRBJ2-7	-	TRBV12-3/TRBV12-4	TGTGCCAGCAGCTCGAGGGTACCATACGAGCAGTACTTC	CASSSRVPYEQYF
-	17	TRBJ2-7	-	TRBV28	TGTGCCAGCAGTTTATCCCCCCTGCTCGTGGGGGGCTACGAGCAGTACTTC	CASSLSPLLVGGYEQYF
-	12	TRBJ1-2	-	TRBV6-1	TGTGCCAGCAGTGACGGTAACTATGGCTACACCTTC	CASSDGNYGYTF
-	16	TRBJ2-1	TRBD1	TRBV7-9	TGTGCCAGCAGCCCCAGGACAGGGGAATCCTACAATGAGCAGTTCTTC	CASSPRTGESYNEQFF
-	16	TRBJ1-6	TRBD1	TRBV6-5	TGTGCCAGCAGTTCTCAGAACAGGGGATATAATTCACCCCTCCACTTT	CASSSQNRGYNSPLHF
-	12	TRBJ2-2	-	TRBV14	TGTGCCAGCAGCTACGGGTTCCGGGAGCTGTTTTTT	CASSYGFRELFF
many	10	TRBJ2-7	-	TRBV20-1	TGCAGTGCTGGAGTAGCCGAGCAGTACTTC	CSAGVAEQYF
-	15	TRBJ2-7	-	TRBV28	TGTGCCAGCAGTTTGACGGGGTCATTCTCCTACGAGCAGTACTTC	CASSLTGSFSYEQYF
-	15	TRBJ1-5	-	TRBV28	TGTGCCAGCAGTTCACAGGGAGGGGGCAATCAGCCCCAGCATTTT	CASSSQGGGNQPQHF
-	14	TRBJ1-4	-	TRBV28	TGTGCCAGCAGTTTATCGGGAGGGGGTGAAAAACTGTTTTTT	CASSLSGGGEKLFF
-	15	TRBJ1-5	TRBD1	TRBV7-2	TGTGCCAGCAGCGGACAGGCTCTCCCAAATCAGCCCCAGCATTTT	CASSGQALPNQPQHF
-	16	TRBJ2-2	-	TRBV3-1/TRBV3-2	TGTGCCAGCAGCCATTTGGGGCAGAGCTCCACCGGGGAGCTGTTTTTT	CASSHLGQSSTGELFF
-	15	TRBJ1-4	-	TRBV28	TGTGCCAGCAGTTCGAGGAGGACTCAAGGGGAAAAACTGTTTTTT	CASSSRRTQGEKLFF
-	15	TRBJ1-3	TRBD1	TRBV18	TGTGCCAGCTCAGGACAGGGAAAGAGCGGAAACACCATATATTTT	CASSGQGKSGNTIYF
-	15	TRBJ1-5	-	TRBV28	TGTGCCAGCAGGGGCGGGGGGTCCCCTTGGCAGCCCCAGCATTTT	CASRGGGSPWQPQHF
-	14	TRBJ2-3	-	TRBV5-1	TGCGCCAGCAGCCTCCAGTCGGGTTGGGATACGCAGTATTTT	CASSLQSGWDTQYF